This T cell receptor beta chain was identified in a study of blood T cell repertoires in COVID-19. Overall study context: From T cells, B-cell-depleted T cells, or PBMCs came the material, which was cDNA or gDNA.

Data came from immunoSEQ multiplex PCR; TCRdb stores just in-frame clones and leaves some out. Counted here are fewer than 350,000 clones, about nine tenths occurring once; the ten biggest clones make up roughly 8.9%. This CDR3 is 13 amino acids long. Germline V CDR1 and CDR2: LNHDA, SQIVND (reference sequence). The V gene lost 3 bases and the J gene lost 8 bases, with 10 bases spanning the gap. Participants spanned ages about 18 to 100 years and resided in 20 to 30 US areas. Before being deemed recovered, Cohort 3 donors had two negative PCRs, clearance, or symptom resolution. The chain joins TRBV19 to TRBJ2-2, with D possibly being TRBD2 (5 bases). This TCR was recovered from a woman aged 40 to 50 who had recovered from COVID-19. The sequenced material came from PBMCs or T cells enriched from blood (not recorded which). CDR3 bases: TGTGCCAGTAGTATGACGCCGGGGGGGGAGCTGTTTTTT. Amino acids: CASSMTPGGELFF.